The next 30 T cell receptor beta chains were all read from a single sample in a study of T cell repertoires in cytomegalovirus infection (dated by TCRdb to between 2018 and 2021). Sequencing used an Illumina HiSeq 1500. The raw public data were reprocessed by TCRdb itself: fastp quality trimming at Q25, MiXCR clonotype calling, in-frame beta chains only. Each entry merges the rows of one CDR3 protein and shows their most common DNA and genes. This sample has 250,000 to 350,000 distinct CDR3 sequences in its table, and roughly 26% of those were observed once. 14% of the sample is taken by the ten largest. Source material: PBMCs. The source is a human donor in good health (CMV status not recorded). Some clones in this sample may be carry-over from other donors' samples.

This clonotype was found many times. The chain employs TRBV11-2 and TRBJ1-4; D unresolved. Trimming cost V 5 bases and J 5 bases, with 9 bases left between them. The germline CDR1 and CDR2 sequences are SGHAT and FQNNGV. The CDR3 runs 13 residues. CDR3 nucleotide sequence: TGTGCCAGCAGCCGGACCCTAAATGAAAAACTGTTTTTT. Protein sequence: CASSRTLNEKLFF.

The gene calls are TRBV7-6 and TRBJ1-5; D perhaps matches TRBD1 (5 bases). In germline, CDR1 is SGHVS, CDR2 FNYEAQ. The germline V and J ends were trimmed by 11 bases and 3 bases, with 14 bases remaining between them. This CDR3 has 13 residues. The CDR3 DNA follows: TGTGCCTCGGCCCGGGGCGCCAATCAGCCCCAGCATTTT. It encodes CASARGANQPQHF.

This clonotype showed up just a few times. Here the CDR3 reads CASSSTATGIYEQYV. The DNA of the CDR3 is TGTGCCAGCAGCTCAACCGCTACAGGGATCTACGAGCAGTACGTC. The chain combines TRBV7-2 with TRBJ2-7, with D possibly being TRBD1 (6 bases). CDR1 SGHTA and CDR2 FQGNSA come from the germline V gene. This CDR3 is 15 amino acids long. V lost 4 bases, J lost 3 bases, and 16 bases lay in between.

This clonotype was picked up a small number of times. V is TRBV23-1 and J is TRBJ1-6; D possibly corresponds to TRBD1 (5 bases). TRBV23-1 is an open reading frame whose function is uncertain. The V end was cut by 4 bases, the J end by 7 bases, with 11 bases between. The CDR3 contains 14 residues. The CDR3 spells CASSLRQQNSPLHF. The CDR3 coding sequence is TGCGCCAGCAGTCTTCGACAGCAAAATTCACCCCTCCACTTT.

This clonotype has only a few counts. The chain joins TRBV19 to TRBJ2-5; D not resolved. The CDR3 consists of 14 residues. V was trimmed by 4 bases and J by 2 bases, leaving 11 bases between them. CDR1 LNHDA and CDR2 SQIVND come from the germline V gene (reference sequence). CDR3 nucleotides: TGTGCCAGTAGTACCGACCGTCGACAAGAGACCCAGTACTTC. As protein: CASSTDRRQETQYF.

V is TRBV7-2 and J is TRBJ2-1, with a possible D match to TRBD2 (6 bases). Germline V gives CDR1 SGHTA, CDR2 FQGNSA. This CDR3 has 15 amino acids. V was cut by 4 bases and J by 3 bases, with 13 bases left in between. The CDR3 DNA follows: TGTGCCAGCAGCTCCGGGGCGGGACTCTACAATGAGCAGTTCTTC. Translation gives CASSSGAGLYNEQFF.

The chain employs TRBV5-1 and TRBJ2-7; D is possibly TRBD2 (5 bases). The length of the CDR3 is 15 residues. Germline loops: CDR1 SGHRS, CDR2 YFSETQ. The ends were cut back, 0 bases at V and 0 bases at J, with 10 bases in the middle. CDR3 in DNA: TGCGCCAGCAGCTTGGAAGGACTCCCCTCCTACGAGCAGTACTTC. This translates into CASSLEGLPSYEQYF.

This chain connects TRBV29-1 to TRBJ2-1; the D is unclear. Between the trimmed V and J ends, which lost 5 bases and 0 bases, there was a span of 11 bases. Germline V gives CDR1 SQVTM, CDR2 ANQGSEA. CDR3 length: 14 amino acids. The CDR3 nucleotides read TGCAGCGTTTTGTCGGGCAGCTCCTACAATGAGCAGTTCTTC. It is translated as CSVLSGSSYNEQFF.

The chain joins TRBV11-3 to TRBJ2-3; D is unresolved. This CDR3 comprises 15 residues. Germline CDR1 is SGHNT and CDR2 is YENEEA. Trimming cost V 2 bases and J 5 bases, with 14 bases left between them. CDR3 in amino acids: CASSLWSRGGDTQYF. DNA for the CDR3: TGTGCCAGCAGCTTATGGTCGCGAGGCGGAGATACGCAGTATTTT.

The gene calls are TRBV29-1 and TRBJ2-1; D gene unclear. There are 13 residues in the CDR3. The germline V gene encodes CDR1 SQVTM and CDR2 ANQGSEA. V gave up 3 bases and J gave up 0 bases, with 6 bases separating them. CDR3 sequence reads: CSVEWRSYNEQFF. Written as DNA, the CDR3 is TGCAGCGTTGAGTGGCGCTCCTACAATGAGCAGTTCTTC.

J is TRBJ1-1 and V is TRBV9; D unclear. The CDR3 consists of 13 residues. Germline V CDR1 and CDR2: SGDLS, YYNGEE. Trimming shortened V by 3 bases and J by 4 bases, and 10 bases separated the two germline ends. The CDR3 reads CASSDPPGTEAFF. CDR3 coding DNA: TGTGCCAGCAGCGACCCGCCCGGCACTGAAGCTTTCTTT.

This clonotype was seen a few times. The chain is built from TRBV29-1 and TRBJ2-7, with D hard to call. The germline V and J ends were trimmed by 4 bases and 0 bases, with 4 bases remaining between them. Germline V gene sequence: CDR1 SQVTM, CDR2 ANQGSEA. The CDR3 loop spans 11 amino acids. Here the CDR3 DNA reads TGCAGCGTTGGACGCTCCTACGAGCAGTACTTC. Amino acids: CSVGRSYEQYF.

This clonotype showed up just a few times. V is TRBV10-3 and J is TRBJ2-3; tentatively, D is TRBD2 (6 bases). CDR3 length equals 19 residues. Trimming took 2 bases from V and 3 from J, leaving 24 bases between them. The germline V gene encodes CDR1 ENHRY and CDR2 SYGVKD. CDR3 bases: TGTGCCATCAGTGAGCCCCCTGGGGTAGCGGTTGGGGGTACAGATACGCAGTATTTT. Translating it yields CAISEPPGVAVGGTDTQYF.

This clonotype was detected ten times or more. The DNA for the CDR3 is TGTGCCAGCAGCTTAAGGGAGACAGGGGTAGAGCAGTACTTC. This sequence encodes CASSLRETGVEQYF. The V and J genes are TRBV7-2 and TRBJ2-7; 8 positions agree with TRBD1. V shed 2 bases and J 7 bases; nucleotides not matched to a gene: 7. This CDR3 has 14 amino acids. CDR1 is SGHTA, CDR2 FQGNSA, per germline. Complete variable domain (other parts from reference TRBV7-2 and TRBJ2-7): GAGVSQSPSNKVTEKGKDVELRCDPISGHTALYWYRQSLGQGLEFLIYFQGNSAPDKSGLPSDRFSAERTGGSVSTLTIQRTQQEDSAVYLCASSLRETGVEQYFGPGTRLTVT.

The chain has TRBV7-8 and TRBJ2-5; TRBD2 aligns across 8 bases. This CDR3 comprises 14 residues. V gave up 5 bases and J gave up 4 bases; unmatched junction bases: 6. Germline lookup yields CDR1 SGHVS and CDR2 FQNEAQ. The CDR3 DNA is TGTGCCAGCAGCCTCGGGACTAGGGGAGAGACCCAGTACTTC. This sequence encodes CASSLGTRGETQYF.

The chain has TRBV7-1 and TRBJ2-7; D is ambiguous. TRBV7-1 is assigned to the ORF class and has an uncertain function. Trimming left V 7 bases short and J 6 bases short, with 10 bases between. This CDR3 contains 11 residues. The CDR3 loop reads CASTQFCEQYF. In DNA, the CDR3 is TGTGCCAGCACCCAATTTTGCGAGCAGTACTTC.

The chain combines TRBV18 with TRBJ2-5; a weak D match, TRBD1 (6 bases). Trimming removed 3 bases from V and 2 bases from J, with 13 bases in between. There are 15 residues in the CDR3. Looked up from germline, CDR1 is KGHSH and CDR2 is LQKENI. The CDR3: CASSPGGQGQETQYF. As DNA, the CDR3 is TGTGCCAGCTCACCCGGCGGGCAGGGGCAAGAGACCCAGTACTTC.

The V and J genes are TRBV7-8 and TRBJ2-2; 9 nucleotides align to TRBD2. V was pared by 4 bases and J by 6 bases, with 12 bases of the junction left unmatched. The V gene's germline CDR1 is SGHVS and CDR2 FQNEAQ. This CDR3 contains 17 residues. The CDR3 protein is CASSWGGRALSAGELFF. The CDR3 nucleotides read TGTGCCAGCAGCTGGGGCGGGAGGGCCTTGAGTGCCGGGGAGCTGTTTTTT.

This clonotype showed up just a few times. CDR3 amino acids: CASSLFAGGPLSDQETQYF. The CDR3 DNA reads TGTGCCAGCAGCTTATTTGCCGGAGGGCCTCTTAGTGATCAAGAGACCCAGTACTTC. The J gene is TRBJ2-5, the V gene TRBV7-9; tentatively, D is TRBD2 (6 bases). The CDR3 totals 19 residues. Germline V lookup: CDR1 SEHNR, CDR2 FQNEAQ (reference sequence). V was pared by 2 bases and J by 2 bases, with 24 bases between.

The rearrangement links TRBV5-6 to TRBJ2-1, with D possibly TRBD2 on 5 matching bases. Germline V gene data show CDR1 as SGHDT and CDR2 as YYEEEE. This CDR3 is built from 15 residues. Trimming removed 1 base from V and 0 bases from J, with 8 bases in between. The CDR3 loop is CASSLPTNSYNEQFF. Written as DNA, the CDR3 is TGTGCCAGCAGCTTGCCGACTAACTCCTACAATGAGCAGTTCTTC.

The rearrangement uses TRBV7-6 and TRBJ2-5; D is undetermined. The CDR3 is 12 amino acids. Germline-derived CDR1 and CDR2 are SGHVS and FNYEAQ. V dropped 4 bases and J dropped 8 bases, with 11 bases sitting between them. CDR3 DNA: TGTGCCAGCAGCTCGGATTTTGGAACCCAGTACTTC. It specifies CASSSDFGTQYF.

This clonotype occurred many times. The V call is TRBV7-2, the J call TRBJ1-1; 7 nucleotides agree with TRBD1. CDR1 is SGHTA, CDR2 FQGNSA, per germline. The V segment lost 7 bases and the J segment 5 bases; nucleotides outside the gene matches: 13. This CDR3 contains 15 residues. CDR3 sequence (DNA): TGTGCCAGCATCAGGGGGGCCGGTAAGGGAACTGAAGCTTTCTTT. Translating it yields CASIRGAGKGTEAFF. Variable domain in full (rest from reference TRBV7-2 and TRBJ1-1): GAGVSQSPSNKVTEKGKDVELRCDPISGHTALYWYRQSLGQGLEFLIYFQGNSAPDKSGLPSDRFSAERTGGSVSTLTIQRTQQEDSAVYLCASIRGAGKGTEAFFGQGTRLTVV.

This clonotype was counted once. The chain links TRBV5-4 to TRBJ2-7; D is perhaps TRBD1 (5 bases). Trimming shortened V by 5 bases and J by 0 bases, and 12 bases separated the two germline ends. The CDR3 contains 14 residues. Germline loops: CDR1 SGHNT, CDR2 YYREEE (reference sequence). The CDR3 DNA sequence: TGTGCCAGCAGACCGGACACTACCTCCTACGAGCAGTACTTC. Translated, it gives CASRPDTTSYEQYF.

The rearrangement links TRBV5-1 to TRBJ1-6; no definite D call. Germline CDR1 is SGHRS and CDR2 is YFSETQ. V was shortened by 0 bases and J by 15 bases, with 10 bases between the two germline ends. The CDR3 consists of 12 residues. The CDR3 DNA is TGCGCCAGCAGCTTGGCCGAAAGGGACCTCCACTTT. This codes for CASSLAERDLHF.

This clonotype was observed a handful of times. This chain joins TRBV5-1 and TRBJ2-3; 10 bases match TRBD2. The CDR3 has 15 residues. The V gene end was trimmed by 4 bases and the J gene end by 3 bases; junction bases not matched to a gene: 5. Germline V gene sequence: CDR1 SGHRS, CDR2 YFSETQ. CDR3 residues: CASSPLAGVTDTQYF. As DNA, the CDR3 is TGCGCCAGCAGCCCTCTAGCGGGGGTGACAGATACGCAGTATTTT.

This clonotype showed up just a few times. CDR3: CASSLDSSYNSPLHF. The CDR3 bases are TGCGCCAGCAGCTTGGACAGCTCCTATAATTCACCCCTCCACTTT. The genes are TRBV5-1 and TRBJ1-6; D is unresolved. This CDR3 region has 15 residues. Between the trimmed V and J ends, which lost 0 bases and 0 bases, there was a span of 4 bases. Germline V gene lookup returns CDR1 SGHRS and CDR2 YFSETQ.

Ten or more counts support this clonotype. The chain is built from TRBV11-2 and TRBJ2-7; D tentatively fits TRBD1 or TRBD2 (7 bases each). This CDR3 is built from 14 residues. Trimming took off 1 base at V and 6 bases at J, with 13 bases between the two ends. The germline CDR1 and CDR2 sequences are SGHAT and FQNNGV. CDR3 sequence (DNA): TGTGCCAGCAGCTTAGTCACAGGGGAGGGCGAGCAGTACTTC. Translated: CASSLVTGEGEQYF. The entire variable domain, with the rest obtained from reference TRBV11-2 and TRBJ2-7, is as follows: EAGVAQSPRYKIIEKRQSVAFWCNPISGHATLYWYQQILGQGPKLLIQFQNNGVVDDSQLPKDRFSAERLKGVDSTLKIQPAKLEDSAVYLCASSLVTGEGEQYFGPGTRLTVT.

A few counts support this clonotype. The chain combines TRBV6-6 with TRBJ2-6, with TRBD1 as a possible D gene (6 bases). The CDR3 runs 17 residues. The germline V and J ends were trimmed by 1 base and 0 bases, with 10 bases remaining between them. Germline values: CDR1 MNHNY, CDR2 SVGAGI (reference sequence). The CDR3 is CASSYYGTSSGANVLTF. The CDR3 nucleotides are TGTGCCAGCAGTTACTACGGGACAAGCTCTGGGGCCAACGTCCTGACTTTC.

The V and J genes are TRBV10-3 and TRBJ2-5; possible D gene TRBD1, 6 bases. The length of the CDR3 is 15 residues. The germline V and J ends were trimmed by 2 bases and 2 bases, with 12 bases remaining between them. Germline V gives CDR1 ENHRY, CDR2 SYGVKD. The CDR3 protein is CAISEAYREQETQYF. CDR3 sequence (DNA): TGTGCCATCAGTGAGGCCTACAGGGAGCAAGAGACCCAGTACTTC.

V usage is TRBV5-1 and J usage is TRBJ1-1; D is undetermined. Trimming pared 4 bases from V and 1 base from J, leaving 11 bases between. The CDR3 is made up of 14 amino acids. The germline V gene encodes CDR1 SGHRS and CDR2 YFSETQ. In nucleotides, the CDR3 is TGCGCCAGCAGCGTGGGCCTAGGGAACACTGAAGCTTTCTTT. It translates to CASSVGLGNTEAFF. Full variable domain (missing parts from reference TRBV5-1 and TRBJ1-1): KAGVTQTPRYLIKTRGQQVTLSCSPISGHRSVSWYQQTPGQGLQFLFEYFSETQRNKGNFPGRFSGRQFSNSRSEMNVSTLELGDSALYLCASSVGLGNTEAFFGQGTRLTVV.